A single TCR beta chain is shown here with its context. Its specificity is unknown. This sample was taken from a study of cytomegalovirus exposure and HLA in healthy donors. Study-wide results and limits: With later analysis, a missense DCLRE1C variant became linked to TCR beta V- and J-gene trimming.

The CDR3 consists of 14 residues. Trimming shortened V by 3 bases and J by 1 base, and 7 bases separated the two germline ends. Germline-derived CDR1 and CDR2 are KGHSH and LQKENI. Vbeta (60) and Jbeta (13) primers were used in the PCR. The data were produced by immunoSEQ multiplex PCR, yet TCRdb's version contains in-frame clones alone and is incomplete. This sample has about 180,000 clones; roughly 87% occur once, and the top ten carry less than 2%. The chain employs TRBV18 and TRBJ2-4; a possible D gene is TRBD1 (5 bases). The sequencing sample was made of PBMCs. This clonotype originated in a man in his forties or fifties in good health and CMV-seronegative. CDR3: CASSPSGAKNIQYF. The CDR3 DNA is TGTGCCAGCTCACCTTCAGGGGCCAAAAACATTCAGTACTTC.